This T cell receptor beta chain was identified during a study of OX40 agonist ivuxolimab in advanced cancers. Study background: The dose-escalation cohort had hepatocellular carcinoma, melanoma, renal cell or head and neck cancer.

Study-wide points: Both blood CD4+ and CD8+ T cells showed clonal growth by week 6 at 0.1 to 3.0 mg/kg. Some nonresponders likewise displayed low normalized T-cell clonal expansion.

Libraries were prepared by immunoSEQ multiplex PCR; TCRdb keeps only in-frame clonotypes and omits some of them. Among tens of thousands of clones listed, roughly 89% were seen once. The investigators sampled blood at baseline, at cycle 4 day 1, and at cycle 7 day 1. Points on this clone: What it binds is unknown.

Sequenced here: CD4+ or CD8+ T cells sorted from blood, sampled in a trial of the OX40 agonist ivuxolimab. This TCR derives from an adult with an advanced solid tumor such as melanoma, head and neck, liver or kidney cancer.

The CDR3 region has the DNA TGTGCCAGCAGCATCCAAAGCGGGAAAAACACAGATACGCAGTATTTT. This gives the protein CASSIQSGKNTDTQYF. The chain combines TRBV9 with TRBJ2-3; 7 positions agree with TRBD2. The CDR3 consists of 16 residues. With 4 bases clipped from V and 2 bases from J, the junction kept 10 bases outside the gene matches. Germline lookup yields CDR1 SGDLS and CDR2 YYNGEE. Supplemented by reference TRBV9 and TRBJ2-3, the full variable domain reads DSGVTQTPKHLITATGQRVTLRCSPRSGDLSVYWYQQSLDQGLQFLIQYYNGEERAKGNILERFSAQQFPDLHSELNLSSLELGDSALYFCASSIQSGKNTDTQYFGPGTRLTVL.